The rows below give T cell receptor beta chains drawn from one sample of a study of blood T cell repertoires in COVID-19. TCRdb's copy holds only in-frame clones and misses some; the assay was immunoSEQ multiplex PCR. The sample holds around 140,000 clones, roughly 79% seen once. Sequenced sample: peripheral blood. The receptors stem from a woman aged 55-70 years with acute or convalescent COVID-19. CDR3s include the opening cysteine and the closing phenylalanine or tryptophan.

TRBV6-5	TRBJ1-3	CASSLTGTGNTIYF
TRBV30	TRBJ1-5	CAWGQGSNQPQHF
TRBV10-3	TRBJ2-1	CAISESISGRAYNEQFF
TRBV11-2	TRBJ1-1	CASSFNVGAEAFF
TRBV28	TRBJ2-7	CASSLSGRGPHYEQYF
TRBV24-1	TRBJ2-7	CATSGRLRVHEQYF
TRBV27	TRBJ2-7	CASSFSSGDRSYEQYF
TRBV18	TRBJ2-1	CASSPPGTSVSNEQFF
TRBV7-9	TRBJ2-7	CASSSVTVYEQYF
TRBV11-2	TRBJ1-5	CASSLGDREDQPQHF
TRBV5-1	TRBJ1-1	CASSWRGTEAFF
TRBV10-3	TRBJ1-4	CAISEGANFNEKLFF
TRBV6-5	TRBJ2-2	CASPSNANTGELFF
TRBV25-1	TRBJ1-1	CASSERNLRIGNTEAFF
TRBV6-7	TRBJ1-1	CASSQQDMHTEAFF
TRBV9	TRBJ2-1	CASSVGAFASYNEQFF
TRBV6-1	TRBJ1-2	CASSDGRLLSFYGYTF
TRBV5-1	TRBJ2-7	CASSSGGRTYEQYF
TRBV3-1/TRBV3-2	TRBJ2-2	CASSRGREALFF
TRBV19	TRBJ2-1	CASRGGGGYNEQFF
TRBV10-2	TRBJ2-7	CASSGLRGQYEQYF
TRBV5-1	TRBJ2-5	CASSFSSLGQAETQYF
TRBV7-8	TRBJ2-6	CASSLAGQGVGSGANVLTF
TRBV3-1/TRBV3-2	TRBJ2-5	CASSQGRETQYF
TRBV27	TRBJ2-2	CASSAGTGGHTGELFF
TRBV24-1	TRBJ2-2	CATSNPLTNTGELFF
TRBV5-1	TRBJ2-7	CASSPGTSGGYEQYF
TRBV7-2	TRBJ2-7	CASSLAGSSYEQYF
TRBV7-9	TRBJ1-2	CASKRQGINYGYTF
TRBV30	TRBJ1-2	CACALRQPYGYTF
TRBV11-3	TRBJ2-1	CASSQTSGAYNEQFF
TRBV29-1	TRBJ1-1	CSALGTGNTEAFF
TRBV30	TRBJ2-3	CAWATDTQYF
TRBV27	TRBJ2-1	CASSLLRVNEQFF
TRBV18	TRBJ2-7	CASSPSGGRIPYEQYF
TRBV11-3	TRBJ2-7	CASSLGREWIYEQYF
TRBV25-1	TRBJ2-5	CASSRRGQQETQYF
TRBV27	TRBJ2-5	CASRGYRVGETQYF
TRBV7-8	TRBJ2-5	CASSPLGGDWETQYF
TRBV30	TRBJ1-4	CAWQANEKLFF
TRBV28	TRBJ2-7	CASSSSGTGMDEQYF
TRBV28	TRBJ1-1	CASSFLFGQTIQAFF
TRBV7-6	TRBJ1-1	CASSGGAGAVDTEAFF
TRBV19	TRBJ1-4	CASSIIMARGEKLFF
TRBV4-2	TRBJ2-1	CASSLKAGPMNNEQFF
TRBV30	TRBJ2-7	CAWSSAYEQYF
TRBV12-5	TRBJ2-2	CASRDREVGELFF
TRBV19	TRBJ1-5	CASSKAGSSPLQHF
TRBV25-1	TRBJ2-1	CASSEPAGINEQFF
TRBV28	TRBJ2-7	CASSLLAEGTLSYEQYF
TRBV5-6	TRBJ2-7	CASSLIAGPSYEQYF
TRBV6-5	TRBJ1-1	CASSYYLDTNTEAFF
TRBV10-2	TRBJ1-2	CASSEQGVHGYTF
TRBV15	TRBJ2-7	CATSSDLSSYEQYF
TRBV30	TRBJ1-1	CACWMDMASGTEAFF
TRBV4-2	TRBJ2-6	CASSQDPGQGISGANVLTF
TRBV3-1/TRBV3-2	TRBJ2-3	CASRKDRGTQYF
TRBV2	TRBJ1-6	CASSETAFYNSPLHF
TRBV9	TRBJ2-2	CASTLHPGETGELFF
TRBV10-3	TRBJ2-3	CAISEGTSGRDTQYF